This TCR beta chain was documented in a study of CD8 T cells in ankylosing spondylitis. Trimming removed 1 base from V and 5 bases from J; junction bases left unmatched: 3. The CDR3 is 13 amino acids. Germline CDR1 reads DFQATT; CDR2 reads SNEGSKA (reference sequence). By quantitative 5'-RACE with molecular barcodes, the TCR beta libraries were made. TCRdb processed the 5' RACE reads anew with MiXCR; each CDR3 protein has one entry. The sample contains a few hundred thousand distinct CDR3 sequences, about 10% of which appear only once. The study's findings and limits: The study looked at matched synovial fluid samples from ankylosing spondylitis patients. Disease-linked clones were reported to be significantly enriched there. Apparently characteristic of ankylosing spondylitis blood was a TCR beta motif (eight highly homologous variants).

This clonotype has a count of ten or more. Antigen unknown. The V and J genes are TRBV20-1 and TRBJ1-1, with TRBD1 matching 8 bases. The sequence was obtained from a male donor with ankylosing spondylitis or in good health (not recorded which). The sequencing input was blood, either unsorted or a sorted T cell fraction (not recorded which). CDR3 DNA: TGCAGTGCTAGAGGACAGGGGATGACTGAAGCTTTCTTT. Residues: CSARGQGMTEAFF.